This T cell receptor (beta chain) originates from a study of prognosis after radiotherapy for stage I lung cancer. This clonotype was counted at least ten times. Trimming took 0 bases from V and 6 from J, leaving 16 bases between them. CDR3 length equals 15 residues. Per the germline V gene, CDR1 is SGHNT and CDR2 is YYREEE (reference sequence). The study amplified the TCR beta CDR3 region from genomic DNA. This amplification was carried out by two rounds of multiplex PCR. The first round of PCR was done with primers that matched each TRBV and TRBJ gene. TCRdb redid the calling of the multiplex PCR reads with MiXCR, one entry per CDR3 protein. The sample contains around 59,000 distinct CDR3 sequences, more than 25% of which appear only once.

The sample here was PBMCs, taken before or after stereotactic body radiation therapy (not recorded which). The chain employs TRBV5-4 and TRBJ2-7, with unresolved D. The source is a donor of 50 years or more with non-small cell lung cancer. In nucleotides, the CDR3 is TGTGCCAGCAGCTTGGTCGTAGGAACGCGGCGCGAGCAGTACTTC. This encodes CASSLVVGTRREQYF.